Listed below are T cell receptor beta chains from one sample, sequenced in a study of human T cells and chemical hapten exposure. MiXCR, run by TCRdb on the RACE reads, gives a single entry per CDR3 protein. The sample carries around 200,000 distinct CDR3 sequences, about 25% recorded once. The specimen comprised whole blood, sampled in connection with sensitization to the hapten diphenylcyclopropenone (DPC). The receptor source for this set is a woman in her thirties or forties with alopecia areata. Some clones in this sample may be carry-over from other donors' samples. CDR3s include the opening cysteine and the closing phenylalanine or tryptophan. A D gene is named only where the DNA matches it firmly. The size entry is marked missing in some rows and otherwise reads once, few, many or a size class.

j_call: TRBJ2-3
v_call: TRBV7-9
clone_size: .
d_call: .
cdr3_aa: CASSVHTDTQYF
cdr3_nt: TGTGCCAGCAGCGTACACACAGATACGCAGTATTTT

j_call: TRBJ2-1
v_call: TRBV7-9
clone_size: few
d_call: TRBD1
cdr3_aa: CASSPSRGRVTYEQFF
cdr3_nt: TGTGCCAGCAGCCCTTCCAGGGGGCGCGTGACGTATGAGCAGTTCTTC

j_call: TRBJ2-3
v_call: TRBV20-1
clone_size: .
d_call: TRBD2
cdr3_aa: CSASSLAGGPRTQYF
cdr3_nt: TGCAGTGCTAGCTCCCTAGCGGGAGGGCCGCGGACGCAGTATTTT

j_call: TRBJ2-1
v_call: TRBV12-3/TRBV12-4
clone_size: .
d_call: .
cdr3_aa: CASSLRTPGSNEQFF
cdr3_nt: TGTGCCAGCAGTTTAAGGACGCCGGGGAGCAATGAGCAGTTCTTC

j_call: TRBJ2-1
v_call: TRBV5-1
clone_size: .
d_call: TRBD2
cdr3_aa: CASSLASREYSYNEQFF
cdr3_nt: TGCGCCAGCAGCTTGGCCTCGCGGGAGTACTCCTACAATGAGCAGTTCTTC

j_call: TRBJ2-1
v_call: TRBV27
clone_size: few
d_call: .
cdr3_aa: CASSLLGANEQFF
cdr3_nt: TGTGCCAGCAGTTTACTAGGCGCTAATGAGCAGTTCTTC

j_call: TRBJ1-4
v_call: TRBV3-1
clone_size: .
d_call: .
cdr3_aa: CASSPARDEKLFF
cdr3_nt: TGTGCCAGCAGCCCGGCGAGGGATGAAAAACTGTTTTTT

j_call: TRBJ1-1
v_call: TRBV7-9
clone_size: many
d_call: .
cdr3_aa: CASSPRPRGVNTEAFF
cdr3_nt: TGTGCCAGCAGCCCCCGTCCCCGCGGGGTGAACACTGAAGCTTTCTTT

j_call: TRBJ2-7
v_call: TRBV5-5
clone_size: .
d_call: .
cdr3_aa: CASSLIGKSHEQYF
cdr3_nt: TGTGCCAGCAGCTTGATAGGAAAGTCCCACGAGCAGTACTTC

j_call: TRBJ2-3
v_call: TRBV5-1
clone_size: many
d_call: .
cdr3_aa: CASSLVQATDTQYF
cdr3_nt: TGCGCCAGCAGCTTGGTACAGGCCACAGATACGCAGTATTTT

j_call: TRBJ1-4
v_call: TRBV20-1
clone_size: many
d_call: TRBD1
cdr3_aa: CSAQGDPSTNEKLFF
cdr3_nt: TGCAGTGCTCAGGGGGACCCCTCAACTAATGAAAAACTGTTTTTT

j_call: TRBJ1-2
v_call: TRBV18
clone_size: .
d_call: .
cdr3_aa: CASSLVDSPYGYTF
cdr3_nt: TGTGCCAGCTCTCTAGTCGACAGCCCTTATGGCTACACCTTC

j_call: TRBJ1-2
v_call: TRBV7-9
clone_size: few
d_call: .
cdr3_aa: CASSLGGVGQDGYTF
cdr3_nt: TGTGCCAGCAGCTTAGGGGGGGTGGGACAAGACGGCTACACCTTC

j_call: TRBJ1-2
v_call: TRBV20-1
clone_size: .
d_call: .
cdr3_aa: CSARDSIFLGGYTF
cdr3_nt: TGCAGTGCTAGAGATTCCATATTCCTGGGAGGCTACACCTTC

j_call: TRBJ2-7
v_call: TRBV6-5
clone_size: few
d_call: TRBD2
cdr3_aa: CASSMAGTSGNYEQYF
cdr3_nt: TGTGCCAGCAGTATGGCCGGGACTAGCGGGAACTACGAGCAGTACTTC

j_call: TRBJ2-3
v_call: TRBV7-2
clone_size: .
d_call: .
cdr3_aa: CASSLGIETDTQYF
cdr3_nt: TGTGCCAGCAGCTTAGGAATCGAAACAGATACGCAGTATTTT

j_call: TRBJ1-1
v_call: TRBV12-3/TRBV12-4
clone_size: .
d_call: .
cdr3_aa: CASSLLPGSGAEAFF
cdr3_nt: TGTGCCAGCAGTTTGCTTCCAGGGAGTGGGGCTGAAGCTTTCTTT

j_call: TRBJ1-1
v_call: TRBV10-3
clone_size: .
d_call: .
cdr3_aa: CAISEPQGGTEAFF
cdr3_nt: TGTGCCATCAGTGAGCCCCAGGGAGGCACTGAAGCTTTCTTT

j_call: TRBJ2-2
v_call: TRBV25-1
clone_size: .
d_call: TRBD2
cdr3_aa: CASKGLGVDTGELFF
cdr3_nt: TGTGCCAGCAAGGGACTAGGGGTCGACACCGGGGAGCTGTTTTTT

j_call: TRBJ2-5
v_call: TRBV6-5
clone_size: .
d_call: TRBD2
cdr3_aa: CASSIAGVGETQYF
cdr3_nt: TGTGCCAGCAGTATAGCGGGAGTAGGAGAGACCCAGTACTTC

j_call: TRBJ2-1
v_call: TRBV20-1
clone_size: few
d_call: TRBD2
cdr3_aa: CSASLSGNEQFF
cdr3_nt: TGCAGTGCTAGCCTTAGCGGGAATGAGCAGTTCTTC

j_call: TRBJ2-3
v_call: TRBV15
clone_size: .
d_call: .
cdr3_aa: CATSRGNSVDTQYF
cdr3_nt: TGTGCCACCAGCAGAGGCAATAGCGTAGATACGCAGTATTTT

j_call: TRBJ2-1
v_call: TRBV5-1
clone_size: few
d_call: TRBD2
cdr3_aa: CASSLSRTSGQSDEQFF
cdr3_nt: TGCGCCAGCAGCTTGTCCCGAACTAGCGGGCAGTCAGATGAGCAGTTCTTC

j_call: TRBJ2-1
v_call: TRBV7-6
clone_size: .
d_call: .
cdr3_aa: CASSLGQGGYYNEQFF
cdr3_nt: TGTGCCAGCAGCTTAGGGCAGGGGGGTTACTACAATGAGCAGTTCTTC

j_call: TRBJ2-1
v_call: TRBV7-8
clone_size: .
d_call: .
cdr3_aa: CASSLFGGAGYNEQFF
cdr3_nt: TGTGCCAGCAGCTTGTTCGGGGGTGCGGGGTACAATGAGCAGTTCTTC

j_call: TRBJ2-5
v_call: TRBV7-9
clone_size: .
d_call: TRBD1
cdr3_aa: CASSDRDRVQETQYF
cdr3_nt: TGTGCCAGCAGCGACCGGGACAGGGTCCAAGAGACCCAGTACTTC

j_call: TRBJ2-1
v_call: TRBV29-1
clone_size: few
d_call: TRBD2
cdr3_aa: CSTRSGVSYNEQFF
cdr3_nt: TGCAGCACACGAAGCGGGGTATCCTACAATGAGCAGTTCTTC

j_call: TRBJ2-7
v_call: TRBV15
clone_size: .
d_call: TRBD1
cdr3_aa: CATSRHRGSYEQYF
cdr3_nt: TGTGCCACCAGCAGACACAGGGGCTCCTACGAGCAGTACTTC

j_call: TRBJ2-5
v_call: TRBV5-1
clone_size: few
d_call: TRBD2
cdr3_aa: CASSAHLLAGGETQYF
cdr3_nt: TGCGCCAGCAGCGCCCACCTACTAGCGGGAGGAGAGACCCAGTACTTC

j_call: TRBJ1-6
v_call: TRBV28
clone_size: many
d_call: .
cdr3_aa: CASSLWGSPLHF
cdr3_nt: TGTGCCAGCAGTTTATGGGGATCACCCCTCCACTTT

j_call: TRBJ2-1
v_call: TRBV20-1
clone_size: .
d_call: TRBD1
cdr3_aa: CSAGTVYNEQFF
cdr3_nt: TGCAGTGCTGGGACAGTTTACAATGAGCAGTTCTTC

j_call: TRBJ2-5
v_call: TRBV21-1
clone_size: .
d_call: .
cdr3_aa: CASSKGPGLAGETQYF
cdr3_nt: TGTGCCAGCAGCAAAGGGCCCGGACTAGCGGGTGAGACCCAGTACTTC

j_call: TRBJ2-6
v_call: TRBV7-9
clone_size: .
d_call: .
cdr3_aa: CASSWAGANVLTF
cdr3_nt: TGTGCCAGCAGCTGGGCCGGGGCCAACGTCCTGACTTTC

j_call: TRBJ2-4
v_call: TRBV6-2/TRBV6-3
clone_size: few
d_call: TRBD1
cdr3_aa: CASSYSRTGGSNIQYF
cdr3_nt: TGTGCCAGCAGTTACTCGAGGACAGGGGGCTCGAACATTCAGTACTTC

j_call: TRBJ2-5
v_call: TRBV4-3
clone_size: many
d_call: TRBD1
cdr3_aa: CASSQSGTEQETQYF
cdr3_nt: TGCGCCAGCAGCCAGTCCGGGACAGAGCAAGAGACCCAGTACTTC

j_call: TRBJ2-7
v_call: TRBV7-9
clone_size: .
d_call: TRBD2
cdr3_aa: CASRGEAGKQYF
cdr3_nt: TGTGCCAGCAGGGGGGAAGCGGGAAAGCAGTACTTC

j_call: TRBJ1-1
v_call: TRBV5-1
clone_size: few
d_call: .
cdr3_aa: CASSSRTANTEAFF
cdr3_nt: TGCGCCAGCAGCTCGCGGACAGCGAACACTGAAGCTTTCTTT

j_call: TRBJ2-3
v_call: TRBV28
clone_size: .
d_call: .
cdr3_aa: CASSLGKTGFGTDTQYF
cdr3_nt: TGTGCCAGCAGTTTAGGCAAAACAGGGTTTGGCACAGATACGCAGTATTTT

j_call: TRBJ1-1
v_call: TRBV6-2/TRBV6-3
clone_size: .
d_call: .
cdr3_aa: CASRPVRGLVTEAFF
cdr3_nt: TGTGCCAGCAGGCCCGTTAGGGGTTTGGTGACTGAAGCTTTCTTT

j_call: TRBJ1-5
v_call: TRBV28
clone_size: many
d_call: .
cdr3_aa: CASSFHWGTPPQPQHF
cdr3_nt: TGTGCCAGCAGTTTCCATTGGGGGACACCCCCACAGCCCCAGCATTTT